Below, one TCR beta chain is given with its context. Its cognate antigen is unknown. Other DNA sequences within the sample encode an identical CDR3. Method: immunoSEQ multiplex PCR; TCRdb's copy keeps in-frame clones and lacks some. The table shows tens of thousands of clones, with 84% occurring only once. Collection occurred without any documented infections or immune events in donors. The CDR3 has 17 amino acids. V dropped 5 bases and J dropped 2; count of bases not matched to a gene: 9. The germline V gene has CDR1 MDHEN and CDR2 SYDVKM. The sample belongs to a study of identifying expanded T cells in peripheral blood. Study-wide results and limits: Approximately 1.1 clones differed between technical replicates, versus about 16 and 19 over time. Variance in clone template counts between approximately 2-week samples significantly increased with total template count across all healthy donors.

The sequencing input was blood. The V call is TRBV28, the J call TRBJ2-3; 11 bases match TRBD2. This receptor was identified in a person aged 18-69 years in good health. CDR3 amino acids: CASSPGTSGGVTDTQYF. In nucleotides, the CDR3 is TGTGCCAGCAGTCCCGGGACTAGCGGAGGGGTCACAGATACGCAGTATTTT.